The following is a T cell receptor beta chain sequence with its context. As yet, its antigen is unknown. Individuals having autoimmune disease history or systemic immunosuppression were not enrolled. The germline CDR1 and CDR2 sequences are GTSNPN and SVGIG (reference sequence). The length of the CDR3 is 12 residues. V lost 3 bases, J lost 3 bases, and 8 bases lay in between. The sample comes from a study of OX40 agonist ivuxolimab in advanced cancers. Study context: Every 2 weeks, patients got intravenous ivuxolimab at one of six dose levels (0.01-10 mg/kg).

Here immunoSEQ multiplex PCR was the method, and the copy in TCRdb shows in-frame clones only, minus some. This sample has 55,000 to 75,000 clones; 80% to 95% occur once, and the top ten carry roughly 2.4%. Findings and limits, study-wide: At doses 0.1 to 3.0 mg/kg, CD4+ and CD8+ clones expanded.

The chain couples TRBV30 to TRBJ2-5, with D perhaps matching TRBD2 (5 bases). Sample: CD4+ or CD8+ T cells sorted from blood, taken in a trial of the OX40 agonist ivuxolimab. This receptor was taken from an adult with an advanced solid tumor such as melanoma, head and neck, liver or kidney cancer. The DNA for the CDR3 is TGTGCCTGGAGGGAACTAGAAGAGACCCAGTACTTC. This sequence encodes CAWRELEETQYF.